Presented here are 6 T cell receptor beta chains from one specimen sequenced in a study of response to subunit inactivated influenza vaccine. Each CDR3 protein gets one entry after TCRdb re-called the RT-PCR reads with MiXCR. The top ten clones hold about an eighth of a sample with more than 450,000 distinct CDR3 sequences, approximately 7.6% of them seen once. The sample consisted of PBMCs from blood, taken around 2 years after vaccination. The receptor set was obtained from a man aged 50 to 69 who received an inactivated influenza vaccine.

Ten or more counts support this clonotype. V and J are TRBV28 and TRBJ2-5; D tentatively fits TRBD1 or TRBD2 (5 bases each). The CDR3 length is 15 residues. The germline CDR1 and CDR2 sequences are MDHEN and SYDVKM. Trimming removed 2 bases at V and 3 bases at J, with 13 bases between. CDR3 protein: CASSLISGTKETQYF. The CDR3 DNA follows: TGTGCCAGCAGTTTAATTTCTGGGACCAAAGAGACCCAGTACTTC.

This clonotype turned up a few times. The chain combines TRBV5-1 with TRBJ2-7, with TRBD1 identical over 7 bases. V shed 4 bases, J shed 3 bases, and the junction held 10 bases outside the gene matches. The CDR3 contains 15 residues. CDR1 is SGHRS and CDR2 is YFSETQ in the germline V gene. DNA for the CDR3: TGCGCCAGCAGCCGCTCCGGGACAGAGAACTACGAGCAGTACTTC. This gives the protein CASSRSGTENYEQYF.

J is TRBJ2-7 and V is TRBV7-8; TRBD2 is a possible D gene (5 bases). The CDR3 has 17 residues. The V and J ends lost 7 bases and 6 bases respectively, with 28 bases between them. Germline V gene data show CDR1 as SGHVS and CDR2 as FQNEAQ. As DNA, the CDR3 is TGTGCCAGCACCCATCACACGGGGTCCGCGGATCGTTCCGAGCAGTACTTC. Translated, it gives CASTHHTGSADRSEQYF.

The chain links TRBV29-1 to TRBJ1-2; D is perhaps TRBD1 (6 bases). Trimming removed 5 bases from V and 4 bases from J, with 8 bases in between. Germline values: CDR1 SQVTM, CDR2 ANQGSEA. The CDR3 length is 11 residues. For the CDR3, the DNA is TGCAGCGTTTCACAGGGCTATGGCTACACCTTC. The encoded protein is CSVSQGYGYTF.

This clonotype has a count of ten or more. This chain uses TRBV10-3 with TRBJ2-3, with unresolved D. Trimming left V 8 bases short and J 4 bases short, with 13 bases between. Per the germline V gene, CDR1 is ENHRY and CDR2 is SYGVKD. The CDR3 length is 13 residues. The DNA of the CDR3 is TGTGCCATCCGGTTAGGCGGTTCAGATACGCAGTATTTT. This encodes CAIRLGGSDTQYF.

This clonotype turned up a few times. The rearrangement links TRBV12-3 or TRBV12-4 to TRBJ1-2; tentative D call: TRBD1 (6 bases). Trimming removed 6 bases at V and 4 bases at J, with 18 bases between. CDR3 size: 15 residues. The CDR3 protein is CASSLGGASVYGYTF. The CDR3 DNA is TGTGCCAGCAGCCTTGGGGGGGCGAGCGTCTATGGCTACACCTTC.